This TCR beta chain was identified during a study of blood T cell repertoires in COVID-19. Study context: Sources were T cells, B-cell-depleted T cells, or PBMCs; the material itself was cDNA or gDNA.

Germline CDR1 and CDR2: GTSNPN and SVGIG (reference sequence). The CDR3 loop spans 15 amino acids. Trimming shortened V by 2 bases and J by 1 base, and 11 bases separated the two germline ends. Some clones are missing from TCRdb's copy, which holds only in-frame ones; the method was immunoSEQ multiplex PCR. Of 270,000 or so clones in the sample, approximately 89% were seen once. The sample was PBMCs or T cells enriched from blood (not recorded which). The receptor was derived from a woman between 40 and 50 years old with acute COVID-19. The V call is TRBV30, the J call TRBJ2-2; no firm D call. Here the CDR3 reads CAWSRSSVNTGELFF. CDR3 sequence (DNA): TGTGCCTGGAGTCGTTCATCGGTGAACACCGGGGAGCTGTTTTTT.